The 24 T cell receptor beta chains below were found in one sample sequenced in a study of early T cells in non-severe SARS-CoV-2 infection. TCRdb re-called the 5' RACE reads with MiXCR, one entry per CDR3 protein. The table includes 49,000 or so distinct CDR3 sequences, around 6.5% detected once. The source was whole blood, collected at baseline. The receptors shown here come from an adult who was a healthcare worker with PCR-confirmed SARS-CoV-2 infection or an uninfected control (not recorded which).

This clonotype was counted only a few times. The rearrangement joins TRBV29-1 to TRBJ2-1; 7 positions match TRBD2. The length of the CDR3 is 14 residues. The J segment lost 4 bases and the V segment lost 6 bases, leaving 9 bases of the junction unmatched. Germline V lookup: CDR1 SQVTM, CDR2 ANQGSEA. CDR3 amino acids: CSVTVGGGYNEQFF. The CDR3 nucleotides are TGCAGCGTCACGGTTGGCGGGGGATACAATGAGCAGTTCTTC.

This clonotype was picked up many times. The chain uses TRBV2 and TRBJ2-1; 8 nucleotides agree with TRBD1. The CDR3 runs 13 residues. CDR1 is SNHLY and CDR2 is FYNNEI in the germline V gene. With 4 bases clipped from V and 4 bases from J, the junction kept 0 bases outside the gene matches. For the CDR3, the DNA is TGTGCCAGCAGTGGGGACAGGTACAATGAGCAGTTCTTC. Encoded protein: CASSGDRYNEQFF. Variable domain in full (rest from reference TRBV2 and TRBJ2-1): EPEVTQTPSHQVTQMGQEVILRCVPISNHLYFYWYRQILGQKVEFLVSFYNNEISEKSEIFDDQFSVERPDGSNFTLKIRSTKLEDSAMYFCASSGDRYNEQFFGPGTRLTVL.

This clonotype was seen ten or more times. The V call is TRBV20-1, the J call TRBJ1-5; D not resolved. The V end lost 3 bases, the J end lost 0 bases, and 6 bases lay between the germline ends. CDR1 is DFQATT and CDR2 is SNEGSKA in the germline V gene (reference sequence). CDR3 length: 13 residues. For the CDR3, the DNA is TGCAGTGCTAGCGAGTATAGCAATCAGCCCCAGCATTTT. Its translation is CSASEYSNQPQHF.

As concerns this clonotype: Since a much larger clone is just one base distant, this may be a read error. This chain links TRBV19 with TRBJ2-5; D ambiguous. From germline, CDR1 is LNHDA and CDR2 SQIVND (reference sequence). The CDR3 length is 14 residues. The germline V and J ends were trimmed by 5 bases and 4 bases, with 14 bases remaining between them. The chain's CDR3 is CASSSLGAAETQYF. Written as DNA, the CDR3 is TGTGCCAGTAGTTCCCTGGGTGCGGCAGAGACCCAGTACTTC.

This clonotype appeared a few times. The chain uses TRBV10-3 and TRBJ1-1, with unresolved D. The V gene's germline CDR1 is ENHRY and CDR2 SYGVKD. The CDR3 loop spans 16 amino acids. V lost 0 bases, J lost 0 bases, and 11 bases lay in between. The CDR3 bases are TGTGCCATCAGTGAGTCTGAGGGATTGCTGAACACTGAAGCTTTCTTT. It yields the protein CAISESEGLLNTEAFF.

This clonotype has more than one count but fewer than ten. CDR3 DNA sequence: TGCGCCAGCAGTCCTCTAAGACAGGGGCGCTCTAACTATGGCTACACCTTC. Its translation: CASSPLRQGRSNYGYTF. V and J are TRBV23-1 and TRBJ1-2; 8 bases are a match to TRBD1. TRBV23-1 is placed among ORFs of uncertain function. CDR3 length: 17 residues. The V gene end was trimmed by 4 bases and the J gene end by 0 bases; junction bases not matched to a gene: 10.

This clonotype came up a few times. This chain links TRBV24-1 with TRBJ2-3; possibly TRBD2 for D (6 bases). Per the germline V gene, CDR1 is KGHDR and CDR2 is SFDVKD. The V end was cut by 5 bases, the J end by 0 bases, with 17 bases between. This CDR3 has 17 amino acids. This CDR3 is CATSGHTRDSSTDTQYF. DNA for the CDR3: TGTGCCACCAGTGGCCACACCCGGGACTCTAGCACAGATACGCAGTATTTT.

Many counts were recorded for this clonotype. CDR3 amino acids: CSATGPRVSTDTQYF. The CDR3, as DNA: TGCAGTGCTACTGGACCAAGGGTGTCCACAGATACGCAGTATTTT. The V gene is TRBV20-1, the J gene TRBJ2-3; D is unresolved. Trimming cost V 4 bases and J 2 bases, with 16 bases left between them. Germline values: CDR1 DFQATT, CDR2 SNEGSKA (reference sequence). This CDR3 comprises 15 residues.

The table lists this clonotype with a few counts. V usage is TRBV11-2 and J usage is TRBJ2-5; maybe TRBD2 (5 bases). CDR1 and CDR2 (germline): SGHAT, FQNNGV. The CDR3 sequence is 15 residues long. Trimming cost V 2 bases and J 1 base, with 11 bases left between them. The CDR3 DNA sequence: TGTGCCAGCAGCTTAACTCCTAGCCTCCAAGAGACCCAGTACTTC. Its translation: CASSLTPSLQETQYF.

This clonotype was seen repeatedly, ten times or more. The chain recombines TRBV30 with TRBJ1-5; D may be TRBD1 (5 bases). Per germline, CDR1 GTSNPN and CDR2 SVGIG (reference sequence). Trimming took 0 bases from V and 7 from J, leaving 10 bases between them. The CDR3 consists of 13 residues. The CDR3 coding sequence is TGTGCCTGGAGTGTAGGGGCGGAACAGCCCCAGCATTTT. The encoded protein is CAWSVGAEQPQHF.

This clonotype was counted at least ten times. V and J are TRBV3-1 and TRBJ2-1; 14 nucleotides align to TRBD2. The V segment lost 3 bases and the J segment 7 bases; nucleotides outside the gene matches: 5. The CDR3 length is 16 residues. Looked up from germline, CDR1 is LGHDT and CDR2 is YNNKEL (reference sequence). CDR3 sequence (DNA): TGTGCCAGCAGCCAGGGGACTAGCGGGGGTTGGAATGAGCAGTTCTTC. Translated, it gives CASSQGTSGGWNEQFF.

This clonotype was picked up a small number of times. The J gene is TRBJ2-2, the V gene TRBV12-5, with 9 positions matching TRBD1. After removal of 0 bases from V and 8 bases from J, the junction contained 13 bases not matched to a gene. The V gene's germline CDR1 is LGHNT and CDR2 FRNRAP. The CDR3 runs to 18 residues. CDR3 bases: TGTGCTAGTGGTTTGGTACTGGGGACAGGGCAGGATGTAGGGGAGCTGTTTTTT. It translates to CASGLVLGTGQDVGELFF. Looking up the rest from reference TRBV12-5 and TRBJ2-2 gives the full variable domain: DARVTQTPRHKVTEMGQEVTMRCQPILGHNTVFWYRQTMMQGLELLAYFRNRAPLDDSGMPKDRFSAEMPDATLATLKIQPSEPRDSAVYFCASGLVLGTGQDVGELFFGEGSRLTVL.

The V call is TRBV5-1, the J call TRBJ1-1; D may be TRBD1 (6 bases). The CDR3 is 14 residues long. The germline V gene encodes CDR1 SGHRS and CDR2 YFSETQ. Trimming stripped 0 bases from V and 5 bases from J, with 11 bases between. The DNA of the CDR3 is TGCGCCAGCAGCTTGGACAGGGTTGTTACTGAAGCTTTCTTT. It encodes CASSLDRVVTEAFF.

V and J are TRBV6-2 or TRBV6-3 and TRBJ2-3, with D perhaps matching TRBD2 (5 bases). From germline, CDR1 is MNHEY and CDR2 SVGEGT. Trimming cost V 6 bases and J 2 bases, with 15 bases left between them. The CDR3 is 15 amino acids. This chain's CDR3 is CASRKRGGYTDTQYF. For the CDR3, the DNA is TGTGCCAGCAGGAAGAGAGGCGGGTACACAGATACGCAGTATTTT.

This clonotype appeared a few times. The genes are TRBV19 and TRBJ2-7; D unresolved. Germline CDR1 is LNHDA and CDR2 is SQIVND (reference sequence). V was trimmed by 2 bases and J by 3 bases, leaving 8 bases between them. This CDR3 has 13 amino acids. The CDR3, as DNA: TGTGCCAGTAGTATAAATATGTTCTACGAGCAGTACTTC. It codes for CASSINMFYEQYF. The variable domain in full, with the rest retrieved from reference TRBV19 and TRBJ2-7, is DGGITQSPKYLFRKEGQNVTLSCEQNLNHDAMYWYRQDPGQGLRLIYYSQIVNDFQKGDIAEGYSVSREKKESFPLTVTSAQKNPTAFYLCASSINMFYEQYFGPGTRLTVT.

The V call is TRBV29-1, the J call TRBJ2-2; possible D gene TRBD2, 6 bases. V lost 4 bases and J 5 bases, leaving 17 bases between the germline ends. The CDR3 totals 15 residues. Germline V lookup: CDR1 SQVTM, CDR2 ANQGSEA. The CDR3 is CSVGNRGKPTGELFF. The DNA for the CDR3 is TGCAGCGTTGGTAACCGCGGGAAGCCTACCGGGGAGCTGTTTTTT.

This clonotype occurred many times. The chain recombines TRBV6-6 with TRBJ1-5; no clear D. V dropped 9 bases and J dropped 4 bases, with 10 bases sitting between them. CDR1 is MNHNY and CDR2 is SVGAGI in the germline V gene (reference sequence). The CDR3 extends over 12 amino acids. In nucleotides, the CDR3 is TGTGCCAGTCATCCCGGGAATCAGCCCCAGCATTTT. It is translated as CASHPGNQPQHF.

This clonotype was recorded many times. The rearrangement uses TRBV7-6 and TRBJ2-1; D is tentatively TRBD1 or TRBD2 (5 bases each). CDR1 and CDR2 from the germline V gene are SGHVS and FNYEAQ. The CDR3 covers 16 residues. Between the trimmed V and J ends, which lost 5 bases and 2 bases, there was a span of 16 bases. The CDR3 loop reads CASSRWAGRAYNEQFF. CDR3 sequence (DNA): TGTGCCAGCAGCCGATGGGCAGGGCGGGCCTACAATGAGCAGTTCTTC.

In its sample, this clonotype was seen many times. The rearrangement uses TRBV6-5 and TRBJ1-1, with 7 bases lining up with TRBD1. The CDR3 runs 12 residues. V shed 6 bases and J 7 bases; nucleotides not matched to a gene: 5. Per germline, CDR1 MNHEY and CDR2 SVGAGI. Written as DNA, the CDR3 is TGTGCCAGCAGCCGCCGACAGGGTGAAGCTTTCTTT. Translated, it gives CASSRRQGEAFF.

This clonotype was observed many times. This chain uses TRBV7-8 with TRBJ1-5; TRBD1 agrees at 8 bases. There are 15 residues in the CDR3. The V gene's germline CDR1 is SGHVS and CDR2 FQNEAQ. V shed 1 base and J 7 bases; nucleotides not matched to a gene: 6. For the CDR3, the DNA is TGTGCCAGCAGCTTAGGAGCAGGGGGCGGGCAGCCCCAGCATTTT. It translates to CASSLGAGGGQPQHF.

Many counts were recorded for this clonotype. This rearrangement joins TRBV2 to TRBJ2-3, with D unresolved. Per germline, CDR1 SNHLY and CDR2 FYNNEI. The CDR3 consists of 13 residues. Between the trimmed V and J ends, which lost 6 bases and 8 bases, there was a span of 15 bases. The CDR3, as DNA: TGTGCCAGCAGCCTCCAGGCAAGGGTTACGCAGTATTTT. Amino acid sequence: CASSLQARVTQYF. The full variable domain, with the rest looked up from reference TRBV2 and TRBJ2-3, is EPEVTQTPSHQVTQMGQEVILRCVPISNHLYFYWYRQILGQKVEFLVSFYNNEISEKSEIFDDQFSVERPDGSNFTLKIRSTKLEDSAMYFCASSLQARVTQYFGPGTRLTVL.

The chain recombines TRBV5-6 with TRBJ1-2, with D perhaps matching TRBD1 (6 bases). V was pared by 0 bases and J by 8 bases, with 11 bases between. The CDR3 length is 13 residues. The germline V gene has CDR1 SGHDT and CDR2 YYEEEE. Here the CDR3 DNA reads TGTGCCAGCAGCTTGGTTAGGGGGAGAGGCTACACCTTC. Protein sequence: CASSLVRGRGYTF.

This clonotype was observed many times. The genes are TRBV7-6 and TRBJ2-1; 9 bases are shared with TRBD2. This CDR3 is built from 16 residues. V lost 1 base to trimming and J lost 7 bases; unmatched junction nucleotides: 8. The germline V gene has CDR1 SGHVS and CDR2 FNYEAQ. Here the CDR3 reads CASSLVGRGGPNEQFF. As DNA, the CDR3 is TGTGCCAGCAGCTTAGTTGGGCGGGGGGGCCCAAATGAGCAGTTCTTC.

The chain employs TRBV6-2 or TRBV6-3 and TRBJ2-2; D gene unclear. With 6 bases removed from V and 5 bases from J, the gap between germline ends came to 13 bases. Germline V gene data show CDR1 as MNHEY and CDR2 as SVGEGT. The CDR3 runs 14 residues. This chain's CDR3 is CASSRPEVTGELFF. CDR3 nucleotides: TGTGCCAGCAGCCGCCCCGAGGTTACCGGGGAGCTGTTTTTT.